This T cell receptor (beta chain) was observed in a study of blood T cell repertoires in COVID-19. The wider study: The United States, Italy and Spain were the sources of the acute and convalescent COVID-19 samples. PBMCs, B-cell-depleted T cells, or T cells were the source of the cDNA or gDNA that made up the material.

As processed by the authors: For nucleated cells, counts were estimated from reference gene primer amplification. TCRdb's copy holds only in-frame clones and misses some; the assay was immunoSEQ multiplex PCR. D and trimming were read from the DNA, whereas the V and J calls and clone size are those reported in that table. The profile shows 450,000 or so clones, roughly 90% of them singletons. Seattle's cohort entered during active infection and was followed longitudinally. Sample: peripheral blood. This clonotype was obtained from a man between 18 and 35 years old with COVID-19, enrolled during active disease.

This CDR3 reads CAWGLAGARVNEQYF. The CDR3 DNA is TGTGCCTGGGGACTGGCTGGGGCGCGTGTCAACGAGCAGTACTTC. V usage is TRBV30 and J usage is TRBJ2-7; D is perhaps TRBD1 or TRBD2 (5 bases each). The CDR3 sequence is 15 residues long. The V end was cut by 5 bases, the J end by 5 bases, with 22 bases between. CDR1 is GTSNPN, CDR2 SVGIG, per germline (reference sequence).